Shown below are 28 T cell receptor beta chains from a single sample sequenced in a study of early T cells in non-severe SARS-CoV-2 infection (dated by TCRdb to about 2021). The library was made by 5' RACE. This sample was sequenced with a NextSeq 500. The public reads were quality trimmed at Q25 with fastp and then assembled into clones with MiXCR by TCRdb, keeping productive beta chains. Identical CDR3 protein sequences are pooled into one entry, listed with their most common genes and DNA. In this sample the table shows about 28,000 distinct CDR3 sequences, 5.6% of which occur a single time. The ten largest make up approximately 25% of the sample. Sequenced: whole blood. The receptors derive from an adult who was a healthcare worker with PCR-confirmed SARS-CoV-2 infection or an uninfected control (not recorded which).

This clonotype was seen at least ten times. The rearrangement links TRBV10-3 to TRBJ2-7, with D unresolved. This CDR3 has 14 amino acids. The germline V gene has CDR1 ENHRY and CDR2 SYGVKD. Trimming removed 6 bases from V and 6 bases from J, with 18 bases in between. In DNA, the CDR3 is TGTGCCATCAGGCTGAACTTGGACGGCGGCGAGCAGTACTTC. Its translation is CAIRLNLDGGEQYF.

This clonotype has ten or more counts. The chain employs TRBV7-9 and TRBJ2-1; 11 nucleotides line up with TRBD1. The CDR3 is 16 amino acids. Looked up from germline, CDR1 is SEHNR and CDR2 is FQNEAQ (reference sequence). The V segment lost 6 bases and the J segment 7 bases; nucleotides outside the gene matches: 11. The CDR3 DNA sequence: TGTGCCAGCAGTTTACGTTTCGGACAGGGGGCGAATGAGCAGTTCTTC. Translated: CASSLRFGQGANEQFF.

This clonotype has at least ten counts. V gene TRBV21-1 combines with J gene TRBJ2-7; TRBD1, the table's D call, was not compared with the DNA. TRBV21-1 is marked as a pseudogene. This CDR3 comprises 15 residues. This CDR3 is CASSPPGDRRDEQYF. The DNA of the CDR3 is TGTGCCAGCAGCCCACCAGGGGACAGGAGGGACGAGCAGTACTTC.

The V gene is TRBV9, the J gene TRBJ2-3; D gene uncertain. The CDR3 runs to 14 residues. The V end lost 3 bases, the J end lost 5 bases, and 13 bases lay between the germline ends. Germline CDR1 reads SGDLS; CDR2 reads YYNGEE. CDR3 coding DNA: TGTGCCAGCAGCGCACCTCAAGTAGGAGATACGCAGTATTTT. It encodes CASSAPQVGDTQYF.

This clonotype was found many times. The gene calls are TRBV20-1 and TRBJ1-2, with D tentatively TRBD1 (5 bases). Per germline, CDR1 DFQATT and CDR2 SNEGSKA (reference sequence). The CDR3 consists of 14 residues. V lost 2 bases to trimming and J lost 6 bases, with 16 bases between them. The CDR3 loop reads CSARLRDGGDGYTF. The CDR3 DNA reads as TGCAGTGCTAGACTCCGGGACGGGGGAGATGGCTACACCTTC.

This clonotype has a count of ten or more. The CDR3 spells CASSLGATMNTEAFF. Here the CDR3 DNA reads TGTGCCAGCAGCTTAGGGGCCACAATGAACACTGAAGCTTTCTTT. The chain recombines TRBV11-3 with TRBJ1-1; D uncertain. The V gene lost 1 base and the J gene lost 0 bases, with 9 bases spanning the gap. The length of the CDR3 is 15 residues. Germline V gene lookup returns CDR1 SGHNT and CDR2 YENEEA.

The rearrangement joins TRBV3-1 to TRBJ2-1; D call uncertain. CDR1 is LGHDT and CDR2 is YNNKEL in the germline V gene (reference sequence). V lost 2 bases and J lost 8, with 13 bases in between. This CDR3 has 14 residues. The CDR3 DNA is TGTGCCAGCAGCCAAAAAACCCCTCACCATGAGCAGTTCTTC. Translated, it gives CASSQKTPHHEQFF.

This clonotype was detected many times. CDR3 DNA sequence: TGTGCCAGCAGCCGCCGGGACTCAGAGCAGTTCTTC. Its translation: CASSRRDSEQFF. J is TRBJ2-1 and V is TRBV3-1, with D perhaps TRBD2 (6 bases). V was cut by 4 bases and J by 10 bases, with 11 bases left in between. Germline values: CDR1 LGHDT, CDR2 YNNKEL (reference sequence). There are 12 residues in the CDR3.

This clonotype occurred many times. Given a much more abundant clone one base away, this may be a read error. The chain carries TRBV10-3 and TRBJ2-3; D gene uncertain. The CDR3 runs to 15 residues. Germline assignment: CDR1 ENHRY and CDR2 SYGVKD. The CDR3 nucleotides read TGTACCACCTTAGCCGGTGGGGTGAGGACAGATACGCAGTATTTT. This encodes CTTLAGGVRTDTQYF.

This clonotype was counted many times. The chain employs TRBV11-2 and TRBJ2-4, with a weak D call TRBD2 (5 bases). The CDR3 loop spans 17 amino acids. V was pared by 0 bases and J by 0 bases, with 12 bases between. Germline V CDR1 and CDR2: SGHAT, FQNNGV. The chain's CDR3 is CASSLDYQRIAKNIQYF. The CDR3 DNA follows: TGTGCCAGCAGCTTAGATTACCAGCGGATAGCCAAAAACATTCAGTACTTC.

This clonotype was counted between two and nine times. The CDR3 loop is CAWSVQTGSTDTQYF. In nucleotides, the CDR3 is TGTGCCTGGAGTGTACAGACCGGTAGCACAGATACGCAGTATTTT. This chain uses TRBV30 with TRBJ2-3; D uncertain. Between the trimmed V and J ends, which lost 0 bases and 0 bases, there was a span of 10 bases. The germline CDR1 and CDR2 sequences are GTSNPN and SVGIG (reference sequence). This CDR3 is 15 amino acids long.

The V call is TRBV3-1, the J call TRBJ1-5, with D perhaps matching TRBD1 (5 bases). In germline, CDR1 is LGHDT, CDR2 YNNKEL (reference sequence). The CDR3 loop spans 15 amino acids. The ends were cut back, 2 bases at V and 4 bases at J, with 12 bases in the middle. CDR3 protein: CASSQKRGLNQPQHF. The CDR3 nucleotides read TGTGCCAGCAGCCAAAAGAGGGGACTTAATCAGCCCCAGCATTTT.

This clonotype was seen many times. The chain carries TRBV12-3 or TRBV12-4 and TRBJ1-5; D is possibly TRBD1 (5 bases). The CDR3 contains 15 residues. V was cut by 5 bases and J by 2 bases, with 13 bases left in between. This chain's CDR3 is CASSLEGSRNQPQHF. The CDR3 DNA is TGTGCCAGCAGTCTAGAGGGGAGCCGCAATCAGCCCCAGCATTTT.

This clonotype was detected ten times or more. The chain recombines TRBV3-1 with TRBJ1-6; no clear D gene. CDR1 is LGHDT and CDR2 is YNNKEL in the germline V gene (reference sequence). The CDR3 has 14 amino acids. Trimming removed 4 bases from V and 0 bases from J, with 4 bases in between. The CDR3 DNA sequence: TGTGCCAGCAGCCTCCCCTCCTATAATTCACCCCTCCACTTT. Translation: CASSLPSYNSPLHF.

CDR3 protein: CASRTDSGPYNEQFF. The CDR3 bases are TGCGCCAGCAGGACGGACAGCGGACCCTACAATGAGCAGTTCTTC. The chain joins TRBV10-2 to TRBJ2-1, with D perhaps matching TRBD1 (6 bases). Germline V CDR1 and CDR2: WSHSY, SAAADI. The CDR3 extends over 15 amino acids. The V gene lost 6 bases and the J gene lost 2 bases, with 14 bases spanning the gap.

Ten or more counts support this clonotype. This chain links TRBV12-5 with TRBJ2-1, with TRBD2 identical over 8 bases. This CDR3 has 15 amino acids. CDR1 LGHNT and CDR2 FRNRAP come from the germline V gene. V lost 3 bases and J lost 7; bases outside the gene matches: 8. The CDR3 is CASGFQGLEFNEQFF. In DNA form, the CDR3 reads TGTGCTAGTGGTTTCCAGGGACTAGAGTTTAATGAGCAGTTCTTC. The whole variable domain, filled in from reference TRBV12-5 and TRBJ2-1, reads DARVTQTPRHKVTEMGQEVTMRCQPILGHNTVFWYRQTMMQGLELLAYFRNRAPLDDSGMPKDRFSAEMPDATLATLKIQPSEPRDSAVYFCASGFQGLEFNEQFFGPGTRLTVL.

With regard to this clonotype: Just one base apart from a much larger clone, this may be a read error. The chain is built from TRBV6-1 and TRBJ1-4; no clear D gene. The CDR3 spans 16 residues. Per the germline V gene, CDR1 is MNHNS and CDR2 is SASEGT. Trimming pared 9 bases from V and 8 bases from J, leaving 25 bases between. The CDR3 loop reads CASLEGSAFRGEKLFF. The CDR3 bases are TGTGCCAGTCTCGAGGGCAGTGCCTTCCGCGGGGAAAAACTGTTTTTT.

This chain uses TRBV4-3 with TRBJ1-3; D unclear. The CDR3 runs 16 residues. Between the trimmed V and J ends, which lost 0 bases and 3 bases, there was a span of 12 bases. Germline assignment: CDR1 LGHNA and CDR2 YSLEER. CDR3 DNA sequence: TGCGCCAGCAGCCAAGATTGGGCGGGGAGTGGAAACACCATATATTTT. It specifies CASSQDWAGSGNTIYF.

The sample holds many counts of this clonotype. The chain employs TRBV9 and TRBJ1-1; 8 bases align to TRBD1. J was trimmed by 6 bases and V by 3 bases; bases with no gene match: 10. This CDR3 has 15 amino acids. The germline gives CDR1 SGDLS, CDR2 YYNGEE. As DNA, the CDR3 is TGTGCCAGCAGCGACGGACAGGGAGTTTATTCTGAAGCTTTCTTT. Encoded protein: CASSDGQGVYSEAFF. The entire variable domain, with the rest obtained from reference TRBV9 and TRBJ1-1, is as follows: DSGVTQTPKHLITATGQRVTLRCSPRSGDLSVYWYQQSLDQGLQFLIQYYNGEERAKGNILERFSAQQFPDLHSELNLSSLELGDSALYFCASSDGQGVYSEAFFGQGTRLTVV.

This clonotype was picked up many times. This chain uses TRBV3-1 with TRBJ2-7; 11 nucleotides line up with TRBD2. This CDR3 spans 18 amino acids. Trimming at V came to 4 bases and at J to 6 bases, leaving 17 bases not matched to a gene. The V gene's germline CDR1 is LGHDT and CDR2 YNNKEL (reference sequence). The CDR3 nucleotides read TGTGCCAGCAGCCCCTTCAGGGGACTAGCGGTCGGATCTACCGAGCAGTACTTC. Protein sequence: CASSPFRGLAVGSTEQYF.

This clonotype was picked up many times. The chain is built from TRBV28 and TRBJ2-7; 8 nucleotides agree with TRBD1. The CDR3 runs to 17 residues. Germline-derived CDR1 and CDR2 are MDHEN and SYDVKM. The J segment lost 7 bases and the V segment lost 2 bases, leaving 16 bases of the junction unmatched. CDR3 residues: CASSLTLIRTGNWEQYF. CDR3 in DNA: TGTGCCAGCAGTTTAACTCTAATTAGGACAGGGAACTGGGAGCAGTACTTC.

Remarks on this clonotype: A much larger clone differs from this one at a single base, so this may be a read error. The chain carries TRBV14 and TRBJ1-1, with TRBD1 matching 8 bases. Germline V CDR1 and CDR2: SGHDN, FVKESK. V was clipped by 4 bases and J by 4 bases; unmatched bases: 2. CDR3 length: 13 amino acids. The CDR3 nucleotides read TGTGCCAGCAGCCGGGACAGGCGCACTGAAGCTTTCTTT. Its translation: CASSRDRRTEAFF.

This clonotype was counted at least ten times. The CDR3, as DNA: TGTGCCAGCAGCTGGTGGGACAGTAGAAATGAGCAGTTCTTC. Protein: CASSWWDSRNEQFF. V usage is TRBV5-4 and J usage is TRBJ2-1; TRBD1 agrees at 7 bases. CDR3 length equals 14 residues. CDR1 and CDR2 from the germline V gene are SGHNT and YYREEE (reference sequence). The J segment lost 7 bases and the V segment lost 3 bases, leaving 7 bases of the junction unmatched.

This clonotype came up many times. The CDR3 loop is CAISESGGIGDTQYF. CDR3 nucleotide sequence: TGTGCCATCAGTGAGTCCGGAGGGATTGGGGATACGCAGTATTTT. The chain carries TRBV10-3 and TRBJ2-3, with D possibly TRBD2 on 6 matching bases. CDR1 and CDR2 from the germline V gene are ENHRY and SYGVKD. The CDR3 runs to 15 residues. Trimming stripped 0 bases from V and 6 bases from J, with 13 bases between.

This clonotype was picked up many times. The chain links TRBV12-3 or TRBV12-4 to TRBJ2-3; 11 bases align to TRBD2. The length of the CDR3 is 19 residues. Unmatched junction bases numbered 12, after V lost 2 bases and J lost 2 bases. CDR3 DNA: TGTGCCAGCAGTTTAAGACTAGCGGGAAGGTATCCCGACACAGATACGCAGTATTTT. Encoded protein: CASSLRLAGRYPDTDTQYF.

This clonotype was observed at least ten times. Here the CDR3 reads CASSLAPWRPSTDTQYF. The CDR3, as DNA: TGTGCCAGCAGCTTAGCTCCGTGGAGACCTAGCACAGATACGCAGTATTTT. V and J are TRBV7-2 and TRBJ2-3; D call uncertain. Germline V CDR1 and CDR2: SGHTA, FQGNSA. Trimming cost V 0 bases and J 0 bases, with 13 bases left between them. The CDR3 has 17 residues.

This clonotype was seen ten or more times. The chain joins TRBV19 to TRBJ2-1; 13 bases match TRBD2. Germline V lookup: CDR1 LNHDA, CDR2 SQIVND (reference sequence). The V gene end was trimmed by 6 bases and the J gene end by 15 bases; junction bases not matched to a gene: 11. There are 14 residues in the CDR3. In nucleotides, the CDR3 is TGTGCCAGTAGCGGAATCGGGACTAGCGGGACGGTGTTCTTC. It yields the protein CASSGIGTSGTVFF.

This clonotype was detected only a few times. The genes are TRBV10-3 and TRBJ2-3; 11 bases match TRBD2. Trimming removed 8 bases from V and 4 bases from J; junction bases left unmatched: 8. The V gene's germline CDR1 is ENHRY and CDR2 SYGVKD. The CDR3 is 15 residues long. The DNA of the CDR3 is TGTGCCATCGCGGGGAAACTAGCGGGAGCAGATACGCAGTATTTT. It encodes CAIAGKLAGADTQYF.